One and the same sample provided the 4 T cell receptor beta chains below, sequenced in a study of blood T cells in healthy people across ages. The second PCR ran 7 to 11 cycles with a sample-barcoded 5' primer and J-beta primers. TCRdb analysed the 5' RACE reads with MiXCR anew, one entry per CDR3 protein. The table has roughly 1.7 million distinct CDR3 sequences, about 31% seen once. Source material: blood. These TCRs come from a woman in her twenties or thirties in good health.

This clonotype has just a few counts. The chain carries TRBV11-1 and TRBJ2-7, with D tentatively TRBD2 (5 bases). This CDR3 region has 15 residues. Germline CDR1 is SGHAT and CDR2 is FQDESV (reference sequence). V lost 5 bases and J 0 bases, leaving 14 bases between the germline ends. The CDR3 coding sequence is TGTGCCAGCAGCAAGAAGATCGGGGACTCCTACGAGCAGTACTTC. This translates into CASSKKIGDSYEQYF.

The chain carries TRBV5-1 and TRBJ2-7, with D possibly matching TRBD1 (7 bases). V shed 4 bases and J shed 4 bases, with 15 bases lying between them. Looked up from germline, CDR1 is SGHRS and CDR2 is YFSETQ. The CDR3 runs 14 residues. In DNA form, the CDR3 reads TGCGCCAGCAGCCCCCAGGGGGGAAAATACGAGCAGTACTTC. Residues: CASSPQGGKYEQYF.

The chain uses TRBV18 and TRBJ2-1, with D perhaps TRBD2 (7 bases). Trimming pared 3 bases from V and 4 bases from J, leaving 19 bases between. This CDR3 contains 17 residues. Germline CDR1 KGHSH, CDR2 LQKENI. CDR3 sequence reads: CASSPPSRGRDYNEQFF. CDR3 bases: TGTGCCAGCTCACCCCCGAGTAGGGGGAGGGATTACAATGAGCAGTTCTTC. The full variable domain, completed using reference TRBV18 and TRBJ2-1, is NAGVMQNPRHLVRRRGQEARLRCSPMKGHSHVYWYRQLPEEGLKFMVYLQKENIIDESGMPKERFSAEFPKEGPSILRIQQVVRGDSAAYFCASSPPSRGRDYNEQFFGPGTRLTVL.

This clonotype was found a few times. This rearrangement joins TRBV11-1 to TRBJ2-1, with 10 bases matching TRBD2. Germline lookup yields CDR1 SGHAT and CDR2 FQDESV (reference sequence). The CDR3 loop spans 22 amino acids. With V trimmed by 4 bases and J by 0 bases, 21 bases remained unmatched. CDR3 coding DNA: TGTGCCAGCAGCTGGGGGGGCGCGCAACGGACTAGCGGCTCAGGCTCCTACAATGAGCAGTTCTTC. Translated: CASSWGGAQRTSGSGSYNEQFF.